The present entry profiles one TCR beta chain with its context. What it recognizes is unknown. This sample stems from a study of cytomegalovirus exposure and HLA in healthy donors. Data came from immunoSEQ multiplex PCR; TCRdb stores just in-frame clones and leaves some out. The data show around 70,000 clones, 85% to 95% seen once. Overall study findings and caveats: Cytomegalovirus status was reportedly diagnosed by the classifier with high sensitivity and specificity.

The CDR3 runs to 13 residues. Germline loops: CDR1 SGHRS, CDR2 YFSETQ. V lost 3 bases to trimming and J lost 6 bases; unmatched junction nucleotides: 3. The clonotype comes from a man in his late teens or twenties in good health and CMV-seropositive. The chain has TRBV5-1 and TRBJ2-1, with TRBD1 matching over 7 bases. Sample: PBMCs. CDR3 sequence: CASSYHRGNEQFF. As DNA, the CDR3 is TGCGCCAGCAGCTATCACAGGGGCAATGAGCAGTTCTTC.